These 24 T cell receptor beta chains were sequenced from one sample in a study of cytomegalovirus exposure and HLA in healthy donors. The method was immunoSEQ multiplex PCR; TCRdb's version includes in-frame clones alone and lacks a portion of them. The table includes tens of thousands of clones, approximately 91% detected once. Source material: PBMCs. Every receptor here comes from a man aged 30 to 39 in good health and CMV-seronegative.

The J gene is TRBJ2-1, the V gene TRBV7-9; 7 bases map to TRBD1. Germline CDR1 is SEHNR and CDR2 is FQNEAQ (reference sequence). CDR3 length: 15 residues. Unmatched junction bases numbered 6, after V lost 3 bases and J lost 4 bases. CDR3 DNA sequence: TGTGCCAGCAGCTTTTCCCAGGGGGAGTACAATGAGCAGTTCTTC. Translated, it gives CASSFSQGEYNEQFF.

This clone was recorded once. The rearrangement uses TRBV4-1 and TRBJ2-7, with 12 nucleotides matching TRBD2. This CDR3 region has 17 residues. Germline V gene data show CDR1 as MGHRA and CDR2 as YSYEKL. V shed 0 bases and J 1 base; nucleotides not matched to a gene: 4. CDR3 loop: CASSQESLAGGSYEQYF. CDR3 DNA sequence: TGCGCCAGCAGCCAAGAGTCGCTAGCGGGGGGGTCCTACGAGCAGTACTTC.

The V gene is TRBV5-1, the J gene TRBJ2-1; 8 nucleotides line up with TRBD2. Germline lookup yields CDR1 SGHRS and CDR2 YFSETQ. The CDR3 extends over 18 amino acids. With V trimmed by 1 base and J by 0 bases, 9 bases remained unmatched. In DNA form, the CDR3 reads TGCGCCAGCAGCTTGCAATATCCGGGAGGGAGCTCCTACAATGAGCAGTTCTTC. Protein product: CASSLQYPGGSSYNEQFF.

The chain is built from TRBV28 and TRBJ2-1, with 7 nucleotides matching TRBD2. Losses at the gene ends were 4 bases for V and 15 bases for J; bases not matched to a gene: 6. CDR1 MDHEN and CDR2 SYDVKM come from the germline V gene. This CDR3 has 11 amino acids. The CDR3 nucleotides are TGTGCCAGCAGTTATGGGAGGGATCTGTTCTTC. It specifies CASSYGRDLFF. Full variable domain (outside the CDR3, taken from reference TRBV28 and TRBJ2-1): DVKVTQSSRYLVKRTGEKVFLECVQDMDHENMFWYRQDPGLGLRLIYFSYDVKMKEKGDIPEGYSVSREKKERFSLILESASTNQTSMYLCASSYGRDLFFGPGTRLTVL.

The V gene is TRBV6-6, the J gene TRBJ2-7; D unclear. Trimming shortened V by 3 bases and J by 4 bases, and 7 bases separated the two germline ends. CDR1 MNHNY and CDR2 SVGAGI come from the germline V gene (reference sequence). The CDR3 spans 12 residues. CDR3 protein: CASSYAGYEQYF. CDR3 bases: TGTGCCAGCAGTTATGCAGGTTACGAGCAGTACTTC.

The chain recombines TRBV7-9 with TRBJ1-1; 7 bases are a match to TRBD1. This CDR3 is built from 16 residues. The V segment lost 0 bases and the J segment 0 bases; nucleotides outside the gene matches: 4. Germline loops: CDR1 SEHNR, CDR2 FQNEAQ (reference sequence). CDR3 DNA sequence: TGTGCCAGCAGCTTAGCTTCCGGGACAGTGAACACTGAAGCTTTCTTT. Protein: CASSLASGTVNTEAFF.

V is TRBV6-1 and J is TRBJ1-2; 9 bases match TRBD1. V was clipped by 5 bases and J by 2 bases; unmatched bases: 3. Per the germline V gene, CDR1 is MNHNS and CDR2 is SASEGT. The CDR3 is 14 amino acids. As DNA, the CDR3 is TGTGCCAGCAGTACCGGGACAGGGAACTATGGCTACACCTTC. It specifies CASSTGTGNYGYTF.

This chain uses TRBV6-1 with TRBJ2-1, with a tentative D call TRBD2 (6 bases). Germline-derived CDR1 and CDR2 are MNHNS and SASEGT. CDR3 length equals 11 residues. The V end lost 6 bases, the J end lost 8 bases, and 8 bases lay between the germline ends. The CDR3 DNA sequence: TGTGCCAGCAGGGCGGGATATGAGCAGTTCTTC. It codes for CASRAGYEQFF.

The V and J genes are TRBV7-9 and TRBJ1-6; D possibly corresponds to TRBD1 (5 bases). This CDR3 has 16 residues. Trimming cost V 5 bases and J 4 bases, with 15 bases left between them. Germline CDR1 SEHNR, CDR2 FQNEAQ (reference sequence). The chain's CDR3 is CASSPVGQGYNSPLHF. The CDR3 coding sequence is TGTGCCAGCAGCCCGGTAGGGCAGGGTTATAATTCACCCCTCCACTTT. Filled out from reference TRBV7-9 and TRBJ1-6, the complete variable domain reads DTGVSQNPRHKITKRGQNVTFRCDPISEHNRLYWYRQTLGQGPEFLTYFQNEAQLEKSRLLSDRFSAERPKGSFSTLEIQRTEQGDSAMYLCASSPVGQGYNSPLHFGNGTRLTVT.

Points on this clone: Germline is not matched at one junction end, which may reflect a read error. The V and J genes are TRBV20-1 and TRBJ2-7; D gene ambiguous. Germline assignment: CDR1 DFQATT and CDR2 SNEGSKA (reference sequence). The CDR3 is 11 residues long. Written as DNA, the CDR3 is TGCAGTGCTAGTTCCTCCCACGAGCAGTACTTC. As protein: CSASSSHEQYF.

The J gene is TRBJ2-5, the V gene TRBV2; 9 nucleotides line up with TRBD2. J gave up 5 bases and V 1 base, and 11 bases lay outside the gene matches. The CDR3 sequence is 17 residues long. The germline V gene has CDR1 SNHLY and CDR2 FYNNEI. In nucleotides, the CDR3 is TGTGCCAGCAGTGAAGTGAGACTAGCGGACGGGGGGGAGACCCAGTACTTC. Protein product: CASSEVRLADGGETQYF.

J is TRBJ2-7 and V is TRBV19; 7 bases map to TRBD2. Germline-derived CDR1 and CDR2 are LNHDA and SQIVND (reference sequence). V shed 5 bases, J shed 3 bases, and the junction held 4 bases outside the gene matches. The CDR3 extends over 13 amino acids. The CDR3, as DNA: TGTGCCAGTAGTGTCGGGGACTACTACGAGCAGTACTTC. Protein product: CASSVGDYYEQYF.

The rearrangement uses TRBV7-6 and TRBJ2-1, with 8 bases identical to TRBD2. Per germline, CDR1 SGHVS and CDR2 FNYEAQ. CDR3 size: 19 residues. The V segment lost 2 bases and the J segment 0 bases; nucleotides outside the gene matches: 12. Written as DNA, the CDR3 is TGTGCCAGCAGCTTAAGAGCGGGAGAATATACAGGCTCCTACAATGAGCAGTTCTTC. Translated: CASSLRAGEYTGSYNEQFF.

The chain has TRBV19 and TRBJ2-5; 10 bases line up with TRBD2. Germline CDR1 reads LNHDA; CDR2 reads SQIVND (reference sequence). V lost 3 bases, J lost 4 bases, and 8 bases stayed unmatched. There are 16 residues in the CDR3. The CDR3 sequence is CASSISAGGPGETQYF. CDR3 bases: TGTGCCAGTAGTATTTCAGCGGGAGGGCCTGGAGAGACCCAGTACTTC.

The gene calls are TRBV5-1 and TRBJ2-6, with D perhaps TRBD1 (6 bases). The germline V gene has CDR1 SGHRS and CDR2 YFSETQ. The CDR3 contains 18 residues. The germline V and J ends were trimmed by 2 bases and 0 bases, with 15 bases remaining between them. The CDR3 is CASSFRAGQSSGANVLTF. The CDR3 nucleotides are TGCGCCAGCAGCTTCCGGGCAGGACAGAGCTCTGGGGCCAACGTCCTGACTTTC.

In this sample, this clone turned up a few times. This sequence joins TRBV4-1 and TRBJ1-1; 9 nucleotides line up with TRBD1. The J segment lost 0 bases and the V segment lost 1 base, leaving 3 bases of the junction unmatched. Germline CDR1 MGHRA, CDR2 YSYEKL. The CDR3 runs to 16 residues. The CDR3 nucleotides are TGCGCCAGCAGCCAAGCAACAGGGGGCTTGAACACTGAAGCTTTCTTT. It yields the protein CASSQATGGLNTEAFF.

The CDR3 here is CASSLVQGAGGYTF. CDR3 in DNA: TGTGCCAGCAGCTTAGTACAGGGGGCAGGGGGCTACACCTTC. The chain combines TRBV7-8 with TRBJ1-2; 9 nucleotides match TRBD1. The CDR3 loop spans 14 amino acids. Looked up from germline, CDR1 is SGHVS and CDR2 is FQNEAQ. After removal of 1 base from V and 8 bases from J, the junction contained 5 bases not matched to a gene.

V and J are TRBV5-4 and TRBJ1-1; perhaps TRBD1 as D (6 bases). V was clipped by 0 bases and J by 0 bases, with 9 bases between them. This CDR3 spans 15 amino acids. Germline assignment: CDR1 SGHNT and CDR2 YYREEE (reference sequence). CDR3 residues: CASSLAGQLNTEAFF. The CDR3 DNA reads TGTGCCAGCAGCTTGGCTGGACAGCTGAACACTGAAGCTTTCTTT.

The V gene is TRBV20-1, the J gene TRBJ2-7; TRBD2 matches at 8 bases. Unmatched junction bases numbered 0, after V lost 5 bases and J lost 6 bases. CDR3 length: 10 amino acids. The germline gives CDR1 DFQATT, CDR2 SNEGSKA (reference sequence). CDR3 residues: CSAAGGEQYF. The DNA of the CDR3 is TGCAGTGCTGCGGGAGGCGAGCAGTACTTC.

The chain joins TRBV5-1 to TRBJ1-1; 7 bases map to TRBD1. The CDR3 runs 15 residues. Trimming removed 4 bases from V and 2 bases from J; junction bases left unmatched: 8. Germline lookup yields CDR1 SGHRS and CDR2 YFSETQ. CDR3 coding DNA: TGCGCCAGCAGCCCAGAGAAGGGGGCAAACACTGAAGCTTTCTTT. Translated, it gives CASSPEKGANTEAFF. Using reference TRBV5-1 and TRBJ1-1 for the parts outside the CDR3, the full variable domain is KAGVTQTPRYLIKTRGQQVTLSCSPISGHRSVSWYQQTPGQGLQFLFEYFSETQRNKGNFPGRFSGRQFSNSRSEMNVSTLELGDSALYLCASSPEKGANTEAFFGQGTRLTVV.

The chain is built from TRBV25-1 and TRBJ2-7, with 9 nucleotides matching TRBD1. CDR1 and CDR2 from the germline V gene are MGHDK and SYGVNS. The CDR3 has 18 residues. Trimming cost V 4 bases and J 4 bases; bases outside gene matches: 17. The CDR3 DNA is TGTGCCAGCAGTGCTCACATGGGAGTTGGGACAGGGCCGTACGAGCAGTACTTC. This sequence encodes CASSAHMGVGTGPYEQYF.

V and J are TRBV27 and TRBJ2-7, with 8 bases lining up with TRBD1. The CDR3 loop spans 14 amino acids. V gave up 5 bases and J gave up 7 bases; unmatched junction bases: 10. The germline V gene has CDR1 MNHEY and CDR2 SMNVEV (reference sequence). The CDR3 coding sequence is TGTGCCAGCAGTCCCCGGCGGACAGGGTTAGAGCAGTACTTC. This encodes CASSPRRTGLEQYF.

The chain combines TRBV29-1 with TRBJ1-2; D gene ambiguous. This CDR3 region has 10 residues. Between the trimmed V and J ends, which lost 7 bases and 10 bases, there was a span of 13 bases. Germline lookup yields CDR1 SQVTM and CDR2 ANQGSEA. The CDR3 nucleotides are TGCAGCGGCGGGGAGCGTACCTACACCTTC. Amino acid sequence: CSGGERTYTF.

The chain links TRBV5-1 to TRBJ2-2, with TRBD2 matching 7 bases. The CDR3 sequence is 16 residues long. The junction had 9 bases not matched to a gene; V was cut back by 4 bases and J by 3 bases. Germline V lookup: CDR1 SGHRS, CDR2 YFSETQ. The CDR3 nucleotides read TGCGCCAGCAGCCCCTGGGGGAGGGGAGACACCGGGGAGCTGTTTTTT. Its protein is CASSPWGRGDTGELFF. Together with reference TRBV5-1 and TRBJ2-2, the CDR3 gives the full variable domain: KAGVTQTPRYLIKTRGQQVTLSCSPISGHRSVSWYQQTPGQGLQFLFEYFSETQRNKGNFPGRFSGRQFSNSRSEMNVSTLELGDSALYLCASSPWGRGDTGELFFGEGSRLTVL.